This is a list of T cell receptor beta chains from one sample in a study of siplizumab effects on memory and regulatory T cells. Only in-frame clones appear in the TCRdb table, and some are missing; sequencing was by immunoSEQ multiplex PCR. The sample has more than 95,000 clones; roughly 92% are singletons. The specimen was Tregs sorted from blood. The receptors stem from a human donor in good health. CDR3s include the opening cysteine and the closing phenylalanine or tryptophan.

length,J,V,CDR3
14,TRBJ1-4,TRBV6-6,CASRPGQGAGKLFF
13,TRBJ2-2,TRBV30,CAYLQGMAGELFF
16,TRBJ2-7,TRBV6-6,CASSLPPQGYYYEQYF
18,TRBJ2-7,TRBV5-1,CASSWGWGDRGSSYEQYF
14,TRBJ1-2,TRBV5-6,CASSYGGQPYGYTF
16,TRBJ2-5,TRBV2,CASSDGRTGNQETQYF
15,TRBJ1-2,TRBV6-1,CASRGRTGRDYGYTF
13,TRBJ2-7,TRBV10-2,CASRAADRAEQYF
16,TRBJ2-3,TRBV9,CASSGPRTSGTDTQYF
13,TRBJ2-2,TRBV28,CASISRVSGELFF
12,TRBJ2-7,TRBV2,CAILRGGSEQYF
13,TRBJ1-2,TRBV30,CAWRGAGGRGYTF
15,TRBJ2-1,TRBV11-1,CASSLKREPTNEQFF
18,TRBJ2-1,TRBV11-3,CASSLSSGSWSSYNEQFF
18,TRBJ2-7,TRBV4-1,CASSQDRSLRVHDYEQYF
11,TRBJ2-7,TRBV6-1,CALAGVGEQYF
17,TRBJ1-6,TRBV19,CASSIRVSDLTNSPLHF